The clone carrying this TCR beta chain has a count of ten or more. The germline V gene encodes CDR1 SGHDN and CDR2 FVKESK. V was shortened by 6 bases and J by 5 bases, with 18 bases between the two germline ends. The CDR3 has 15 amino acids. This entry belongs to a study of low-dose radiotherapy and immunotherapy resistance in tumors. Specified time point: after trial treatment. The sample's treatment: LDRT plus nivolumab, ipilimumab, low-dose cyclophosphamide and aspirin (RACIN trial). Administered to the donors were nivolumab, ipilimumab, aspirin, low-dose cyclophosphamide and low-dose radiotherapy. Covering alpha and beta chains, TRAV- and TRBV-specific primers were used for the first-strand cDNA. Both a constant-region primer and a V-primer adapter served to amplify TCRs across roughly 20 PCR cycles. From the reads, TCRdb called clonotypes with MiXCR, one entry per CDR3 protein. Of approximately 100,000 distinct CDR3 sequences in the sample, less than 25% were seen once.

The chain employs TRBV14 and TRBJ2-3, with TRBD2 as a possible D gene (5 bases). The sample consisted of PBMCs, taken after low-dose radiotherapy plus immunotherapy. This clonotype was sampled from a male donor with prostate cancer. This CDR3 is CASSPLEVSEDTQYF. The CDR3 DNA is TGTGCCAGCAGTCCCCTGGAGGTCTCAGAAGATACGCAGTATTTT.